A selection of T cell receptor beta chains follows, all from one sample in a study of blood T cells in healthy people across ages. MiXCR was run by TCRdb on the 5' RACE reads, yielding one entry per CDR3 protein. This sample carries around 670,000 distinct CDR3 sequences, less than 35% of them seen once, and the ten largest clones take roughly 14%. The sequenced material came from blood. All receptors come from a woman at least 80 years old in good health. Both conserved end residues are part of each CDR3. Fields, in order: V gene, J gene, clone size, D gene, CDR3 DNA, CDR3 protein. The D gene is left open where the match is weak. Only part of the rows carry a size: once, few, many, or a class if the clone is expanded.

V gene: TRBV10-3
J gene: TRBJ1-5
clone size: many
D gene: -
CDR3 DNA: TGTGCCATCAGTGAAATGGGGGGAAATCAGCCCCAGCATTTT
CDR3 protein: CAISEMGGNQPQHF

V gene: TRBV7-2
J gene: TRBJ2-1
clone size: -
D gene: -
CDR3 DNA: TGTGCCAGCAGCTTACGTGCCGGGCAGCGGGTTCTCAATGAGCAGTTCTTC
CDR3 protein: CASSLRAGQRVLNEQFF

V gene: TRBV20-1
J gene: TRBJ1-5
clone size: -
D gene: -
CDR3 DNA: TGCAGTGCTAACCATAGGCGTACCGGGACGGCTAGCAATCAGCCCCAGCATTTT
CDR3 protein: CSANHRRTGTASNQPQHF

V gene: TRBV12-3/TRBV12-4
J gene: TRBJ2-2
clone size: many
D gene: -
CDR3 DNA: TGTGCCAGCAGTTTCGAAAACACCGGGGAGCTGTTTTTT
CDR3 protein: CASSFENTGELFF

V gene: TRBV30
J gene: TRBJ2-4
clone size: many
D gene: -
CDR3 DNA: TGTGCCTGGAGTGTAACAGGGTGGGAGCCGTACTTC
CDR3 protein: CAWSVTGWEPYF

V gene: TRBV4-1
J gene: TRBJ1-2
clone size: -
D gene: -
CDR3 DNA: TGCGCCAGCAGCGGGCCGACCACCATAGGCTACACCTTC
CDR3 protein: CASSGPTTIGYTF

V gene: TRBV11-2
J gene: TRBJ1-6
clone size: few
D gene: -
CDR3 DNA: TGTGCCAGCAGCTTATCCACGGGAATTAGGAATTCACCCCTCCACTTT
CDR3 protein: CASSLSTGIRNSPLHF

V gene: TRBV6-2/TRBV6-3
J gene: TRBJ1-5
clone size: -
D gene: -
CDR3 DNA: TGTGCCAGCAGCAAAGGATCAGGGCAGAGCAATCAGCCCCAGCATTTT
CDR3 protein: CASSKGSGQSNQPQHF

V gene: TRBV10-3
J gene: TRBJ1-2
clone size: many
D gene: -
CDR3 DNA: TGTGCCATCAGACCCGAAATGGGGGTTGCTGGCTACACCTTC
CDR3 protein: CAIRPEMGVAGYTF

V gene: TRBV29-1
J gene: TRBJ1-1
clone size: -
D gene: -
CDR3 DNA: TGCAGCGTTGTTCGTCTCAAGAACACTGAAGCTTTCTTT
CDR3 protein: CSVVRLKNTEAFF

V gene: TRBV5-1
J gene: TRBJ2-5
clone size: few
D gene: TRBD1
CDR3 DNA: TGCGCCAGCAGCTTGAGACCCGGACAGGGGGGAGAGACCCAGTACTTC
CDR3 protein: CASSLRPGQGGETQYF

V gene: TRBV6-1
J gene: TRBJ2-7
clone size: few
D gene: -
CDR3 DNA: TGTGCCAGCAGTGTACAGGTATCCTACGAGCAGTACTTC
CDR3 protein: CASSVQVSYEQYF

V gene: TRBV27
J gene: TRBJ1-2
clone size: -
D gene: -
CDR3 DNA: TGTACCAGCAGTTTATCGGGGACTGAGTATGGCTACACCTTC
CDR3 protein: CTSSLSGTEYGYTF

V gene: TRBV4-3
J gene: TRBJ2-2
clone size: -
D gene: TRBD2
CDR3 DNA: TGCGCCAGCAGCCAAGATGCGGGGGACCCCGGGGAGCTGTTTTTT
CDR3 protein: CASSQDAGDPGELFF

V gene: TRBV7-9
J gene: TRBJ2-7
clone size: many
D gene: TRBD1
CDR3 DNA: TGTGCCAGCAGCTCGGGACAGTCCTACGAGCAGTACTTC
CDR3 protein: CASSSGQSYEQYF

V gene: TRBV6-1
J gene: TRBJ2-1
clone size: many
D gene: -
CDR3 DNA: TGTGCCAGCAGTGAACTAGGCGGTAGCTCCTACAATGAGCAGTTCTTC
CDR3 protein: CASSELGGSSYNEQFF

V gene: TRBV12-3/TRBV12-4
J gene: TRBJ2-7
clone size: -
D gene: -
CDR3 DNA: TGTGCCAGCAGTTTCCGGACGACACTCAGCTTACTCGGGGAGCAGTACTTC
CDR3 protein: CASSFRTTLSLLGEQYF

V gene: TRBV20-1
J gene: TRBJ2-3
clone size: many
D gene: TRBD1
CDR3 DNA: TGCAGTGCTTCAGACAGGGACAGGGAGACAGATACGCAGTATTTT
CDR3 protein: CSASDRDRETDTQYF

V gene: TRBV7-3
J gene: TRBJ2-7
clone size: many
D gene: -
CDR3 DNA: TGTGCCAGCAGCTTAAACTCGGGGGGCAGCTACGAGCAGTACTTC
CDR3 protein: CASSLNSGGSYEQYF

V gene: TRBV7-9
J gene: TRBJ2-1
clone size: -
D gene: -
CDR3 DNA: TGTGCCAGCAGCTTAGCGGTAGGACTAAACAATGAGCAGTTCTTC
CDR3 protein: CASSLAVGLNNEQFF

V gene: TRBV7-2
J gene: TRBJ2-1
clone size: -
D gene: -
CDR3 DNA: TGTGCCAGCAGCTTAGGGGCGGGAACCAATCTGCAGTTCTTC
CDR3 protein: CASSLGAGTNLQFF

V gene: TRBV20-1
J gene: TRBJ2-5
clone size: many
D gene: -
CDR3 DNA: TGCAGTGAACAGGGCCGCCAAGAGACCCAGTACTTC
CDR3 protein: CSEQGRQETQYF

V gene: TRBV2
J gene: TRBJ2-2
clone size: -
D gene: -
CDR3 DNA: TGTGCCAGCAGTGAAGTACTCACCGGGGAGCTGTTTTTT
CDR3 protein: CASSEVLTGELFF

V gene: TRBV4-3
J gene: TRBJ1-2
clone size: few
D gene: -
CDR3 DNA: TGCGCCAGCAGCCAGTCAGGTATCCGGGGCTACACCTTC
CDR3 protein: CASSQSGIRGYTF